The TCR beta chain described here comes from a study of T cells in Graves' hyperthyroidism and ophthalmopathy (dated by TCRdb to between 2018 and 2020). The study in broad terms: Peripheral blood samples were taken at initial diagnosis, before any treatment was given. To identify TCR V-J signatures that set the groups apart, the researchers used a discovery cohort of 100 patients, made up of 40 to 45 with Graves' ophthalmopathy and approximately 57 with stable Graves' hyperthyroidism. Whether ophthalmopathy could be predicted prospectively was tested in an independent validation cohort made up of approximately 19 hyperthyroidism patients plus 17 patients who later progressed to ophthalmopathy. The roughly 100 discovery patients were randomly divided into training and test sets at a 7:3 ratio. Thyroid tissue and blood T-cell repertoires from six Graves' hyperthyroidism patients were also compared in the study. Following sampling, methimazole starting at 30 mg daily was given to hyperthyroidism patients, and high-dose intravenous methylprednisolone was given to ophthalmopathy patients. The paper describes TCR Vbeta CDR3 sequencing of 130 to 150 peripheral blood samples, made up of around 41 ophthalmopathy patients, around 78 hyperthyroidism patients and about 17 progressor patients. The paper as a whole reports these results and caveats: Most expanded thyroid clonotypes (frequency above 0.001) were also found in blood, which suggests that blood repertoires may mirror thyroid immune responses. In validation, progression to ophthalmopathy was predicted by the model with 70.59% sensitivity and 72% to 85% specificity, a median of around 6.5 months before onset. A model built on a 13 V-J signature distinguished ophthalmopathy from stable hyperthyroidism, reaching roughly 88% sensitivity and under 84% specificity in cross-validation and 80%/75% in testing. Sample size was not statistically predetermined, and blinding of investigators to group allocation was not performed.

The CDR3 numbers 12 residues from cysteine through phenylalanine. The read is trimmed to its CDR3 DNA, 36 bases read in frame from base 1. V is clipped by 5 bases and J by 14 bases, and the sequence between their germline boundaries is 16 bases long. CDR1 SGHVS and CDR2 FNYEAQ are derived from the germline V gene. Ophthalmopathy patients had moderately to severely active disease, Clinical Activity Score of at least 3, NOSPECS grade of at least 4, and duration under 3 months. Exclusion was applied to patients with uncontrolled infections, other autoimmune diseases, pregnancy or lactation. Diagnoses were based on clinical symptoms, serum thyroxine and TRAb, thyroid ultrasound and orbital computed tomography. Ficoll-Paque density gradient centrifugation was used to isolate PBMCs from 8 to 10 ml of fresh peripheral blood. Total RNA was extracted with Trizol reagent, and quality was checked on an Agilent 2100 Bioanalyzer.

The TCR beta CDR3 regions were amplified from RNA transcripts. The first round of RT-PCR for the TCR CDR3 was performed with the HTBI primer set and the Qiagen OneStep RT-PCR kit. Libraries were constructed in a second round of multiplex PCR, after which size selection and purification were carried out. Paired-end sequencing of the libraries was performed with 100 bp reads on an Illumina HiSeq2000. The paper's data handling went like this. SOAPnuke was used to process the raw data, removing reads that contained adapters or uncalled bases, had a mean Phred below 15, or lacked an exact match to the constant primer or identifier. High-quality paired reads were merged with COPE v1.2.5, and unique nucleotide sequences were defined as clonotypes. MiTCR v1.1 was used to align clonotypes to the IMGT TRBV, TRBD and TRBJ reference segments. The analysis was restricted to V-J combinations with a frequency above 0.0001, which together covered roughly 99% of the repertoires. The TCS score was defined as the ratio of F50 (clonal expansion) to E x V (chaos), calculated using BLOSUM62-based TCRdist between CDR3 peptides within each V-J. Welch's t-statistics and random forest reduced around 510 V-J features to 10 to 15, which were used in a naive Bayes classifier (R e1071). TCRdb applied fastp at Q25 and MiXCR to the public reads, then kept only in-frame beta chains. CDR3 protein sequences are deduplicated, and each keeps its most common genes and DNA. Here the V and J calls rest on TCRdb's processing, not on the authors' analysis. In this sample the table shows 550,000 to 600,000 distinct CDR3 sequences, 12% to 15% of which occur a single time. The top ten clones comprise roughly 7.1% of the sample.

Concerning this clonotype itself: Which antigen it targets is not known. Base-call qualities are not available, and no considerably larger clone is one nucleotide away.

The sequenced sample consisted of blood. The rearrangement joined TRBV7-6 to TRBJ2-1, and TRBD1 may be the D gene, going by 5 matching bases. The clonotype originates from a woman between 18 and 29 years old with Graves' ophthalmopathy. The CDR3 sequence is CASSPGAVAEFF. The DNA is TGTGCCAGCAGCCCTGGGGCGGTTGCGGAGTTCTTC.